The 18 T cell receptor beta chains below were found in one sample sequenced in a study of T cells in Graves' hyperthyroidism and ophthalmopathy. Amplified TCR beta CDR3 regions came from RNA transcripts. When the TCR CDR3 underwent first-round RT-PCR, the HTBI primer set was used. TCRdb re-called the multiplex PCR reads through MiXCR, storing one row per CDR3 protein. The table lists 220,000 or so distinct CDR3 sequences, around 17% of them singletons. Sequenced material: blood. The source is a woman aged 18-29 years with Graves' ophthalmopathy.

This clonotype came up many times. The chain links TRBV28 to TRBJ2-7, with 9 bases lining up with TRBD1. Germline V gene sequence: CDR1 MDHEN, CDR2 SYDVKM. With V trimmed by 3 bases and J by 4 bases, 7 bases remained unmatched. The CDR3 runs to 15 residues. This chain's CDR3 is CASSFLGQGWYEQYF. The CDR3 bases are TGTGCCAGCAGTTTTCTGGGACAGGGTTGGTACGAGCAGTACTTC.

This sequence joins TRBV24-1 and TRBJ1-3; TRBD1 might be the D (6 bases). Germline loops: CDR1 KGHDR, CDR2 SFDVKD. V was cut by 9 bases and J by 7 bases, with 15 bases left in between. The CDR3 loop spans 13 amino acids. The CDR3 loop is CATLGQFRNTIYF. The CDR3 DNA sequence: TGTGCCACCCTCGGACAGTTCAGGAACACCATATATTTT.

As DNA, the CDR3 is TGTGCCAGTAGAAGAACTAGCGCAAACTACGAGCAGTACTTC. As protein: CASRRTSANYEQYF. The rearrangement links TRBV30 to TRBJ2-7, with 7 bases identical to TRBD2. This CDR3 region has 14 residues. Looked up from germline, CDR1 is GTSNPN and CDR2 is SVGIG (reference sequence). The V gene end was trimmed by 8 bases and the J gene end by 3 bases; junction bases not matched to a gene: 13.

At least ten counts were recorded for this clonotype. The CDR3 is CASSIGAAAGELFF. CDR3 DNA: TGTGCCAGCAGCATTGGGGCGGCGGCCGGGGAGCTGTTTTTT. This chain connects TRBV9 to TRBJ2-2, with D maybe TRBD1 (5 bases). The germline V gene has CDR1 SGDLS and CDR2 YYNGEE. The CDR3 consists of 14 residues. V lost 4 bases to trimming and J lost 6 bases, with 13 bases between them.

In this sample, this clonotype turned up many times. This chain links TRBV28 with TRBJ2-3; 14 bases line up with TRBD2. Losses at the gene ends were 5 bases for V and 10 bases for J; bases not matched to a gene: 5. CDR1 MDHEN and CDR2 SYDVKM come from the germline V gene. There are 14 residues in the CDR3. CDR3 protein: CASSPGTSGSAQYF. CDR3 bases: TGTGCCAGCAGTCCCGGGACTAGCGGGAGTGCGCAGTATTTT. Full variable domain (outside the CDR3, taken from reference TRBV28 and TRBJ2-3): DVKVTQSSRYLVKRTGEKVFLECVQDMDHENMFWYRQDPGLGLRLIYFSYDVKMKEKGDIPEGYSVSREKKERFSLILESASTNQTSMYLCASSPGTSGSAQYFGPGTRLTVL.

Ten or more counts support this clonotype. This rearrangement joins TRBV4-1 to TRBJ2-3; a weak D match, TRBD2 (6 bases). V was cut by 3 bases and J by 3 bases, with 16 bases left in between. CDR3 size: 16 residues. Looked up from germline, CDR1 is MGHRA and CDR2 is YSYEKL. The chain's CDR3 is CASSHPLLGGTDTQYF. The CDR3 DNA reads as TGCGCCAGCAGCCACCCCCTTCTTGGGGGGACAGATACGCAGTATTTT.

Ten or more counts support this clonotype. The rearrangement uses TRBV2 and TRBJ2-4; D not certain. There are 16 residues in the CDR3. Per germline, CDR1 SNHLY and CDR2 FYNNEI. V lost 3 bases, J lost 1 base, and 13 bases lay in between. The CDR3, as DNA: TGTGCCAGCAGTGATACAGTCCCGAGGGCCAAAAACATTCAGTACTTC. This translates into CASSDTVPRAKNIQYF.

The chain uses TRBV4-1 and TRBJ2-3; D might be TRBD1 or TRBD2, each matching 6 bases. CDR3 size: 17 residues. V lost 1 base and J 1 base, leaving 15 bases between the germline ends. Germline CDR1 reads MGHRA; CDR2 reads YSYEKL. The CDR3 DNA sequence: TGCGCCAGCAGCCAAGGAATATGGGGGGCGGGCACAGATACGCAGTATTTT. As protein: CASSQGIWGAGTDTQYF.

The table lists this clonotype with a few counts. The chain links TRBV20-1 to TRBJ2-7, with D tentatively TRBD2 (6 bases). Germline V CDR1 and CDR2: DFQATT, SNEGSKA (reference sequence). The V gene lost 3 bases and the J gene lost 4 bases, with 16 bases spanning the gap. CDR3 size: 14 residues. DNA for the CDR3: TGCAGTGCTAGGCTTGGGCGGGGACTTTACGAGCAGTACTTC. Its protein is CSARLGRGLYEQYF.

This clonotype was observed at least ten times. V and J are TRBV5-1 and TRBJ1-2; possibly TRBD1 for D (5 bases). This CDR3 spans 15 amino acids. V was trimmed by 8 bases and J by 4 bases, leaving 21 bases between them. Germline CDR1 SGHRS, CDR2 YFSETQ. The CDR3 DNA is TGCGCCAGTTGTCGAAGTCGGGCAGGGTGCTATGGCTACACCTTC. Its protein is CASCRSRAGCYGYTF.

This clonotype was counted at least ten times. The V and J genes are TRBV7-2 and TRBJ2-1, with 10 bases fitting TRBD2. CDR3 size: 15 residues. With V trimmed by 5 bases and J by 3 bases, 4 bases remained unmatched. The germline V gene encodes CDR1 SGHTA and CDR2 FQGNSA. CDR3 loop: CASSPSGGVYNEQFF. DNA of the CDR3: TGTGCCAGCAGCCCAAGCGGGGGGGTCTACAATGAGCAGTTCTTC.

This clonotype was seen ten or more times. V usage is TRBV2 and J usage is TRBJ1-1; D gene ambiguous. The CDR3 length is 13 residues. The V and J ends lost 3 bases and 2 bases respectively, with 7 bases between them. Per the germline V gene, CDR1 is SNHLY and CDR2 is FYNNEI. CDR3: CASSDVPNTEAFF. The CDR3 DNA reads TGTGCCAGCAGTGATGTGCCCAACACTGAAGCTTTCTTT.

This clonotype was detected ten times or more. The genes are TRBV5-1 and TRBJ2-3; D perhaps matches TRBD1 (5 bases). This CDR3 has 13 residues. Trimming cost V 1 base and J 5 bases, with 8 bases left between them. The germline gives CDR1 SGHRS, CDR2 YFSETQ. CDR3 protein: CASSLKGQDTQYF. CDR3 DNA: TGCGCCAGCAGCTTGAAGGGGCAAGATACGCAGTATTTT.

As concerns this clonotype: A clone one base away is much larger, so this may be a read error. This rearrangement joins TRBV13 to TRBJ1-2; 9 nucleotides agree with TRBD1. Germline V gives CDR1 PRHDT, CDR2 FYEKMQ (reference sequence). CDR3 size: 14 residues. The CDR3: CASSLRQGEGGYAF. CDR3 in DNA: TGTGCCAGCAGCTTAAGACAGGGGGAGGGTGGCTACGCCTTC.

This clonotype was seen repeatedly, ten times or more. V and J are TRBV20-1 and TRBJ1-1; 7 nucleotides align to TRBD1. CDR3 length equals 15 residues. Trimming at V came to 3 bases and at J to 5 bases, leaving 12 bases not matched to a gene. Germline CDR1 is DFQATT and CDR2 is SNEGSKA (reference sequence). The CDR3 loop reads CSARKGAGGGTEAFF. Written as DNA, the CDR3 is TGCAGTGCTAGGAAAGGGGCAGGGGGTGGAACTGAAGCTTTCTTT.

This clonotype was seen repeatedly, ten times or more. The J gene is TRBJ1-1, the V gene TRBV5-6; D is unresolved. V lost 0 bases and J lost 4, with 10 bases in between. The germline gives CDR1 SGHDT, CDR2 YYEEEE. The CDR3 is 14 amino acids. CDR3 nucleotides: TGTGCCAGCAGCTTGGAGGTGGATAGCACTGAAGCTTTCTTT. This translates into CASSLEVDSTEAFF.

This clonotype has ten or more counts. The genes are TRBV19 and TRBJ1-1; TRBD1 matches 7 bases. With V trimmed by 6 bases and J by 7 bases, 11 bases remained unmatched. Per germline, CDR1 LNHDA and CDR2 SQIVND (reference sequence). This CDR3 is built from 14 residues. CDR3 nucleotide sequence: TGTGCCAGTAGACAGGCAGGGGGAACGAATGAAGCTTTCTTT. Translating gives CASRQAGGTNEAFF. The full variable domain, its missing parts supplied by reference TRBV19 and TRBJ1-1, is DGGITQSPKYLFRKEGQNVTLSCEQNLNHDAMYWYRQDPGQGLRLIYYSQIVNDFQKGDIAEGYSVSREKKESFPLTVTSAQKNPTAFYLCASRQAGGTNEAFFGQGTRLTVV.

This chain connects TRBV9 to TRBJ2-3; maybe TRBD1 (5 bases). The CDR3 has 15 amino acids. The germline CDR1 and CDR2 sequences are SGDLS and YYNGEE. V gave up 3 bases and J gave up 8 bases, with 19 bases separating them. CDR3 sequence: CASSGGVGTGGTQYF. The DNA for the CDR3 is TGTGCCAGCAGCGGTGGGGTGGGCACAGGTGGTACGCAGTATTTT.